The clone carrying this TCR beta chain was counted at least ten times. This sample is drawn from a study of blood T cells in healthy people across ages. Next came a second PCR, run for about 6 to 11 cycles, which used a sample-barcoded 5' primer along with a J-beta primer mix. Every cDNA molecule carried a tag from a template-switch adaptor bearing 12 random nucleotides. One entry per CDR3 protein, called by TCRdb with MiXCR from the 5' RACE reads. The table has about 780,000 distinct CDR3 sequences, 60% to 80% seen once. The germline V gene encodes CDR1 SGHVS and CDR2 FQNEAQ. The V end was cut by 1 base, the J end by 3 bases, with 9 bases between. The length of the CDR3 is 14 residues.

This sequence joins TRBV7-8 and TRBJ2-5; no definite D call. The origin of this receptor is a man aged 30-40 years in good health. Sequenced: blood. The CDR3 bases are TGTGCCAGCAGCTTAGGGTCGGTAAAAGAGACCCAGTACTTC. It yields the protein CASSLGSVKETQYF. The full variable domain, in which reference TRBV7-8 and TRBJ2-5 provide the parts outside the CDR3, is GAGVSQSPRYKVAKRGQDVALRCDPISGHVSLFWYQQALGQGPEFLTYFQNEAQLDKSGLPSDRFFAERPEGSVSTLKIQRTQQEDSAVYLCASSLGSVKETQYFGPGTRLLVL.